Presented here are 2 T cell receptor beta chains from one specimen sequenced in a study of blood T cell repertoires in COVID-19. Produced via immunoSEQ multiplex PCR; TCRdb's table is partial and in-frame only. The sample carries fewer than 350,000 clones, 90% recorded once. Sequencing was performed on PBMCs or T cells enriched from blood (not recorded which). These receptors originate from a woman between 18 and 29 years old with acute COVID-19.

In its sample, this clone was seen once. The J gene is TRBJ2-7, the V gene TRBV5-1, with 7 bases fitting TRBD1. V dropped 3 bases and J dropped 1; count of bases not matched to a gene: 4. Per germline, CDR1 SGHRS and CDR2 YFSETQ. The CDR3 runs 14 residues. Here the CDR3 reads CASSYRTGSYEQYF. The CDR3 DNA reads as TGCGCCAGCAGCTACCGGACAGGTTCCTACGAGCAGTACTTC.

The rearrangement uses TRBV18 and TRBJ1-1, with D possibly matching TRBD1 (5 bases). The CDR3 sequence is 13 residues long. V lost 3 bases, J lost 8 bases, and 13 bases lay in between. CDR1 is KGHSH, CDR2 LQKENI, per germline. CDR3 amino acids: CASSPSGSWEAFF. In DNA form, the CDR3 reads TGTGCCAGCTCACCGTCAGGGTCCTGGGAAGCTTTCTTT.